This entry features one T cell receptor (beta chain) sequence. One end of the junction does not line up with germline, which may come from a read error. Assay used: immunoSEQ multiplex PCR; TCRdb lists only in-frame clones, some missing. The sample shows a few hundred thousand clones, about 83% of them seen only once. The data belong to a study of blood T cell repertoires in COVID-19. Participants' own reports of clinical history determined their cohort assignment. The CDR3 loop spans 17 amino acids. The origin of this receptor is a woman in her forties who had recovered from COVID-19. The genes are TRBV5-3 and TRBJ1-6; the match to TRBD1 covers 7 bases. TRBV5-3 qualifies as an ORF whose function is uncertain. Sequencing was performed on PBMCs or T cells enriched from blood (not recorded which). The CDR3 loop reads CPQAGRVRGRGNSPLHF. CDR3 in DNA: TGCCCCCAAGCGGGTCGGGTAAGGGGGCGGGGAAATTCACCCCTCCACTTT.